The entry below describes one T cell receptor beta chain. This clonotype was counted a few times. Its antigen remains unidentified. No base-level quality is on record; no much larger clone is a single base apart. This sample was included in a study of T-cell memory formation after mild COVID-19 (dated by TCRdb to the early 2020s). As for the study more broadly: TCR sequence clusters from the two donors were largely donor specific. The cohort was made up of two young adult volunteers, one female and one male, who were previously healthy. Longitudinal TCRalpha and TCRbeta repertoire sequencing tracked T-cell clones expanding and contracting after mild COVID-19 in two donors. What the work shows at the level of the full study, not this receptor alone: From day 15 to 85, contracting clones showed balanced CD4/CD8 phenotypes, whereas a second wave of clones that expanded from day 15 to 37 leaned towards CD4+. Contracting CD4+ clones appeared mostly in the CM and EM memory subsets, whereas CD8+ clones were enriched in EMRA. Some responding clones were detected in pre-infection memory, suggesting pre-existing cross-reactive memory T cells joined the SARS-CoV-2 response. Whether the second-wave clones peaking on day 37 were SARS-CoV-2 specific was not confirmed. Only a couple of mild cases were covered by the study, and larger cohorts that include severe cases with pre-infection samples were considered necessary.

CDR1 and CDR2, looked up from the germline V gene, are MRHNA and SNTAGT. The cysteine opens and the valine closes a CDR3 of 10 amino acids. Just CDR3 DNA is preserved here, 30 bases in frame from base 1. V loses 7 bases, J loses 3 bases, and the germline ends lie 4 bases apart. PBMCs were isolated by Ficoll-Paque density gradient centrifugation. Sequenced on an Illumina NovaSeq 6000. cDNA libraries for TCRalpha and TCRbeta were prepared by 5'RACE using constant-segment primers, with sample barcodes and unique molecular identifiers added. RNA was extracted from every sample with Trizol reagent. Amplification of the libraries took two PCR steps, and the second step added a second sample barcode plus Illumina TruSeq adapters. Libraries were sequenced on an Illumina NovaSeq with 2 x 150 bp paired-end reads. For the original study's pipeline: Demultiplexing of reads and collapsing into UMI-guided consensus sequences were performed with migec v1.2.7. With mixcr v2.1.11, UMI consensuses were aligned to TRA and TRB V and J templates and assembled into clonotypes. Clonotypes were classified as expanded or contracted when called significant by both edgeR and NoisET, with noise models trained on biological replicates. edgeR calls used a false discovery rate-adjusted p below 0.01 and a log2 fold-change threshold of 1. As an exploratory analysis of dynamics, max-normalized trajectories of the 1000 most abundant clonotypes were examined with PCA combined with hierarchical clustering. Each responding clone was given a CD4 or CD8 phenotype based on the CD4+ and CD8+ repertoires, which had been sequenced separately. Clones were called with MiXCR by TCRdb after fastp trimmed the public reads at Q25, and only in-frame beta chains were retained. Identical CDR3 proteins give one entry, which carries the most common genes and DNA. The V and J calls shown here were made by TCRdb, not taken from the authors' results. The sample records approximately 260,000 distinct CDR3 sequences, about a sixth of which are singletons. The ten top clones hold 20% to 25% of the sample.

Sequencing was performed on PBMCs or a T cell subset sorted from them (not recorded which). The TCR comes from a man aged 18 to 29 who had mild COVID-19 (a few samples of this study predate the infection). The sample titles of this study are shuffled in the database, so cell type and time point are left out; the donor was told from shared clones. The chain is assembled from TRBV6-4 and TRBJ2-7; there is no confident call for the D gene. The nucleotide sequence is TGTGCCAGCAATTACTACGAGCAGTACGTC. Its translation reads: CASNYYEQYV.